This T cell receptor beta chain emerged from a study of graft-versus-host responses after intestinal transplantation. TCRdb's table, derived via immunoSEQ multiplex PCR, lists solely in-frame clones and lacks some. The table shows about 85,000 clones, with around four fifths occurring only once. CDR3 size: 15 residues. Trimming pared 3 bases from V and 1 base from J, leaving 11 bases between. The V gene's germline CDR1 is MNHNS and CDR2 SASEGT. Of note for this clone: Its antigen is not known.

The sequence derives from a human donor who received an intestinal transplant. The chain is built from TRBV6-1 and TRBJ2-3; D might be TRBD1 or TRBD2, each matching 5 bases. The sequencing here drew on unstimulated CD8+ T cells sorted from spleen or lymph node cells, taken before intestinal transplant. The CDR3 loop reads CASSDVPGRTDTQYF. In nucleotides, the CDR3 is TGTGCCAGCAGTGATGTGCCGGGGCGCACAGATACGCAGTATTTT.